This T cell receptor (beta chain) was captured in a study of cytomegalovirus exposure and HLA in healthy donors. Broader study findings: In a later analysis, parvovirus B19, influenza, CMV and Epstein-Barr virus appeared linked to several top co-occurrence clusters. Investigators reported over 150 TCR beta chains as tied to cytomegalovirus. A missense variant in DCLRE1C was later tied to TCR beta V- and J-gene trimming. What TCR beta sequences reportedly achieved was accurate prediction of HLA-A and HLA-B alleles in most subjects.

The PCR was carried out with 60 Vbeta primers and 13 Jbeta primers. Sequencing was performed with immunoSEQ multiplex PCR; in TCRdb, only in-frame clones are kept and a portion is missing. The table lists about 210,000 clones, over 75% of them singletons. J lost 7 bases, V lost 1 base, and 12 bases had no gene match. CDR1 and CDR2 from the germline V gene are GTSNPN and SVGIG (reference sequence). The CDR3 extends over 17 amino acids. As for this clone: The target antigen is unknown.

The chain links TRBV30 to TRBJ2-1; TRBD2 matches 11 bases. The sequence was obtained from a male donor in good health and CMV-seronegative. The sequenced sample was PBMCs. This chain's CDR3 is CAWSALSGRASANEQFF. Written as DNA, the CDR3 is TGTGCCTGGAGTGCCCTTAGCGGGAGGGCCTCCGCAAATGAGCAGTTCTTC.